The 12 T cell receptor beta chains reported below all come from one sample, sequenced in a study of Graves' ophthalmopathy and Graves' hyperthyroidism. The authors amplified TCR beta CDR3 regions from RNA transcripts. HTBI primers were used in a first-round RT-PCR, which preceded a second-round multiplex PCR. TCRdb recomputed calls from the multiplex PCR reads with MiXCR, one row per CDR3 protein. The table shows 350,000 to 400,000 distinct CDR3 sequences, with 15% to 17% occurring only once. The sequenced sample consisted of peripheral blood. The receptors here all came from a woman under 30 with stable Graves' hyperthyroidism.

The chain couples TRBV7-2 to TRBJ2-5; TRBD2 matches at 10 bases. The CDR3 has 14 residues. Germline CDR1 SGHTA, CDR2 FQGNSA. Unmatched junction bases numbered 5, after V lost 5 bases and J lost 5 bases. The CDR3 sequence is CASSVSGRWETQYF. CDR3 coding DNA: TGTGCCAGCAGCGTTAGCGGGAGGTGGGAGACCCAGTACTTC.

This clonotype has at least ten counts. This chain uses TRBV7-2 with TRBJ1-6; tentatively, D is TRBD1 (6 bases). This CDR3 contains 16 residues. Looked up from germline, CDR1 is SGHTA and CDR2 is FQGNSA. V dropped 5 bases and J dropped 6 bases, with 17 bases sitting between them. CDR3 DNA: TGTGCCAGCAGCATGGACAGTAGTAGGCTTAATTCACCCCTCCACTTT. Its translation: CASSMDSSRLNSPLHF.

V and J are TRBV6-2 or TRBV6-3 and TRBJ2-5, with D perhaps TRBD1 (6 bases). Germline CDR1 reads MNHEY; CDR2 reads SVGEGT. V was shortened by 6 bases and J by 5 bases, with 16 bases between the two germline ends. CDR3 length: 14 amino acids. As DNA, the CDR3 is TGTGCCAGCAGCCTTGGGGGCTCCCTGGAGACCCAGTACTTC. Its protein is CASSLGGSLETQYF.

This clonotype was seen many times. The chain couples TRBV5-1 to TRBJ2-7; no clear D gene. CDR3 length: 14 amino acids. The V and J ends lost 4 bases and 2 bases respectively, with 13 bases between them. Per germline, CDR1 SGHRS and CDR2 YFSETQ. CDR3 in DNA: TGCGCCAGCAGCCTCTCAGACGGCCCCTACGAGCAGTACTTC. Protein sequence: CASSLSDGPYEQYF.

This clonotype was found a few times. The CDR3, as DNA: TGTGCCAGCAATATTAGGTCGTACGAGCAGTACTTC. Amino acids: CASNIRSYEQYF. The chain carries TRBV2 and TRBJ2-7, with D hard to call. The CDR3 consists of 12 residues. Germline CDR1 is SNHLY and CDR2 is FYNNEI. V lost 7 bases, J lost 4 bases, and 11 bases lay in between.

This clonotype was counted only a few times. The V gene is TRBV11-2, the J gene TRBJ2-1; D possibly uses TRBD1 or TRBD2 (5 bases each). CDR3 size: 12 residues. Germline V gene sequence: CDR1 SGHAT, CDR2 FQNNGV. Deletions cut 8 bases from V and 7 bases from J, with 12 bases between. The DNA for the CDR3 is TGTGCCAGCGAGATCGAGGGGAATGAGCAGTTCTTC. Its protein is CASEIEGNEQFF.

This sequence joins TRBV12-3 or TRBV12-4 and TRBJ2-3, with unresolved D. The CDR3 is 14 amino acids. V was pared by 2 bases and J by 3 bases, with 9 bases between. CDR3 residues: CASSLPPQTDTQYF. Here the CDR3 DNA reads TGTGCCAGCAGTTTACCTCCCCAAACAGATACGCAGTATTTT.

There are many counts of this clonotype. CDR3 DNA: TGTGCCAGCTCACCACGGACAGGGGGGAGCACTGAAGCTTTCTTT. It encodes CASSPRTGGSTEAFF. The chain is built from TRBV18 and TRBJ1-1; 10 bases line up with TRBD1. V trimming: 1 base; J trimming: 4 bases; junction bases outside the gene matches: 3. The CDR3 runs 15 residues. Germline V CDR1 and CDR2: KGHSH, LQKENI.

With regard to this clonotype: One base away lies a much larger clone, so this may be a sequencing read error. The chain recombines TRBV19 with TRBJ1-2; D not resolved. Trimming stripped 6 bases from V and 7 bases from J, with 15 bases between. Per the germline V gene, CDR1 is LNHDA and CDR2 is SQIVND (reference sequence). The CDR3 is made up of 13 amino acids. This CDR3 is CASSQTWVRGYTF. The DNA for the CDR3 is TGTGCCAGTAGCCAGACATGGGTCCGTGGCTACACCTTC.

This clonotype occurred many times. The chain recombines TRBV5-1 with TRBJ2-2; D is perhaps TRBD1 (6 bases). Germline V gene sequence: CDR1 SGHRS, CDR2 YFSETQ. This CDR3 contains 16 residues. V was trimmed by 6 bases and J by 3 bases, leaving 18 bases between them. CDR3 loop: CASKVDSLWDTGELFF. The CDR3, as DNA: TGCGCCAGCAAGGTGGACAGCCTTTGGGACACCGGGGAGCTGTTTTTT.

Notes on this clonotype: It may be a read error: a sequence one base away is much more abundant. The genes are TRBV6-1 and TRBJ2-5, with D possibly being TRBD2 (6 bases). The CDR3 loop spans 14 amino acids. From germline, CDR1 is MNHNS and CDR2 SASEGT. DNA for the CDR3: TGTGCCAGCCAAATAGCGGCTTCCCAAGAGACCAAGTACTTC. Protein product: CASQIAASQETKYF.

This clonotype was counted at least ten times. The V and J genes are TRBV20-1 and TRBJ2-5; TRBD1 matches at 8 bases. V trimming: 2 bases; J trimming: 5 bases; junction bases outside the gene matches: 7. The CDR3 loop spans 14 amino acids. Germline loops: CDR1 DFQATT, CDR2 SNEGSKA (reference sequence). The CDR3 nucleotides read TGCAGTGCTAGATGGGGCAGGGGGCAGGAGACCCAGTACTTC. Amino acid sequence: CSARWGRGQETQYF.